This T cell receptor (beta chain) was obtained from a study of cytomegalovirus exposure and HLA in healthy donors (dated by TCRdb to the late 2010s). Study-level background: According to an earlier analysis of 587 of the donors, about 170 million T cells yielded roughly 110 million unique TCR beta sequences and approximately 300 Gb of sequence data. In the later analysis, no new phenotypic data were used to find candidate immune exposures; instead, reliance was placed on TCR beta sequences and their occurrence across donors. The number of typed donors differed by locus: about 629-630 for A, B, C, DRB1 and DQB1; approximately 520 for DQA1; approximately 610 for DPA1; and around 450 for DPB1. The study was designed to test whether signatures of past pathogen exposure could be identified by cataloging public T cell receptors. High-throughput TCR immunosequencing, statistical association of individual TCRs with disease status, and machine learning were combined to predict cytomegalovirus infection status. Donor age, sex, ethnicity and CMV serostatus were collected together with the repertoire data. All discovery cohort repertoires had been generated on a single sequencing platform. The study used immunosequencing to profile the T cell repertoires of around 600 subjects and linked those repertoires to cytomegalovirus serostatus. An early release that covered approximately 600 HLA-typed donors contained approximately 300 gigabases of sequencing data and 75 million to 100 million unique TCR sequences. Among roughly 400 genotyped donors of the cohort, an average of around 240,000 unique TCR beta nucleotide sequences was sequenced per donor, of which roughly 17% were non-productive. In addition to the first cohort of several hundred subjects, a separate validation cohort of 100 to 150 different subjects was used. Class I and class II HLA loci were covered by the typing at four-digit resolution. To decide whether each TCR beta V gene segment behaved as functional or pseudogenic, an earlier analysis of nearly 600 of the donors relied on high-throughput TCR beta sequencing. Of the roughly 400 genotyped donors, 65% to 90% were placed in the genetic ancestry cluster associated with self-reported Caucasian donors. To study patterns of TCR occurrence, a later analysis re-analyzed previously published TCR beta repertoires from just over 650 donors and added high-resolution HLA genotyping. Because of strong linkage in the cohort, five DR-DQ haplotypes were treated as single units for association and clustering. In a later genetic analysis, genome-wide SNP genotypes for 398 of the 666 donors were used, and that subset was treated as a discovery cohort. Here is what the overall study found, with its caveats: In both the original and validation cohorts, the classifier was reported to diagnose cytomegalovirus status with high specificity and sensitivity. A later genetic analysis reported fewer N-insertions in productive TCRs among donors in an Asian-associated ancestry cluster than the roughly 620-donor mean. Three of the identified cytomegalovirus-associated TCR beta chains were confirmed in vitro to be specific for cytomegalovirus antigens. The presence/absence analyses assumed that sequencing depth was roughly uniform across donors, and that assumption may not be true. A further reported finding was that TCR beta sequences accurately predicted the HLA-A and HLA-B alleles for most subjects in the first cohort. An earlier analysis of approximately 570 of the donors showed that most TCR beta V segments appeared in productive rearrangements either about 87% or about 30% of the time, which broadly matched IMGT annotations. Across donors, most TCR sequences were observed very rarely, whereas some public TCRs were present in many individuals. In a later analysis, some 17,000 TCR beta sequences were associated with specific HLA alleles at a false discovery rate of 0.05. A total of about 180 TCR beta chains were listed by the study as associated with cytomegalovirus. When HLA alleles, especially DR and DQ, strongly co-occurred, attributing TCR associations to individual alleles was difficult. Compared with equally common non-associated chains, HLA-associated TCR beta chains in a later analysis were more clonally expanded and had lower generation probabilities. Because the 87-base-pair reads could not distinguish some IMGT-functional V segments, including TRBV6-2 and TRBV6-3, those segments were excluded. Linkage disequilibrium might explain the correlated functional status among segregating V segments, but an unknown experimental factor could not be ruled out. A cluster of highly shared sequence variants was judged likely to be a technical artifact of the sequencing pipeline. In a later genetic analysis, a missense DCLRE1C variant was associated with V-gene and J-gene trimming of TCR beta chains, and the association was replicated in an independent cohort. Immune exposure information for the cohort was limited to CMV serostatus. In this cohort, only TCR beta chains were sequenced, and detectable features were limited by the absence of alpha or paired-chain data. It was suggested by the authors that the approach could potentially be generalized to other disease states and immunological phenotypes. In a later analysis, most CMV-associated TCR beta chains were found to appear HLA-restricted, with HLA associations seemingly driven largely by CMV exposure. According to a later analysis, TCR association rates differed among HLA loci, with DRB1 alleles showing the most associated TCRs and HLA-C alleles showing the fewest. Because HLA typing was unavailable for some donors at each locus, only the typed subset was used in association tests. According to a later analysis, parvovirus B19, influenza, CMV and Epstein-Barr virus appeared linked to several top co-occurrence clusters. Because counts were too low, approximately 18 rarely observed V segments, including chromosome 9 orphons, were excluded from the earlier analysis of some 540 of the donors.

The cohort was made up of about 670 healthy bone marrow donors. At the time of sampling, all cohort members were nominally healthy, though unrecorded immune exposures were likely present. The donor was CMV seropositive and belonged to the group of over 250 seropositive cohort members. A peripheral blood sample was provided by each donor, and peripheral blood mononuclear cells were used for TCR beta sequencing. The Qiagen DNeasy Blood Extraction Kit was used to extract genomic DNA from the blood cell samples. Per the germline V gene (reference sequence), GTSNPN is the CDR1 and SVGIG is the CDR2. V ends up 0 bases short and J 11 bases short, with an unmatched junction base count of 9. The CDR3 runs 13 amino acids, cysteine and phenylalanine included. The DNA shown is the 39-base CDR3, in frame from base 1. As regards this clone: Its specific antigen is unknown. No base qualities exist here, and no much larger clone lies one base off it.

Library preparation employed the immunoSEQ multiplex PCR assay. The multiplex PCR relied on a mix of 60 forward primers for TCR Vbeta segments and 13 reverse primers for TCR Jbeta segments. Amplification of the CDR3 region of rearranged TCR beta genes was performed with a multiplex PCR assay on genomic DNA. The Illumina HiSeq System was used to sequence the amplified TCR beta libraries as 87-base-pair reads. Turning to the authors' computational methods: A later analysis counted about 80 million unique TCR beta chains across the 700 or so repertoires, and some 11 million of these chains were shared by at least two donors. To remove PCR and sequencing errors, raw reads were error-corrected and collapsed into unique sequences using a nearest-neighbor algorithm that merged closely related sequences. V, D and J gene segments were assigned by aligning CDR3 sequences to IMGT reference sequences. For a sequence to be retained, at least a six-nucleotide match to both a V gene segment and a J gene segment was required. Rearrangements were called productive when the CDR3 lacked stop codons and stayed in frame with V and J; all others were non-productive. Following IMGT convention, CDR3 was defined as the stretch from the second conserved V-encoded cysteine up to the conserved J-encoded phenylalanine. The earlier analysis of some 540 of the donors excluded any sequence lacking an unambiguous match to a single V gene segment. In an earlier analysis of approximately 610 of the donors, V segments were called functional above 56.7% productive rearrangements and were called segregating when the between-donor standard deviation exceeded 5%. A statistical classification framework was developed to diagnose cytomegalovirus status using the catalog of TCR beta chain sequences. In a later analysis, TCR nucleotide sequences were compared against IMGT/GENE-DB human TR gene sequences so that V and J genes could be assigned. A later analysis assigned CDR3 sequences and most-parsimonious VDJ recombination scenarios with the TCRdist pipeline. In a later analysis, every TCR beta chain was defined by the combination of its CDR3 amino acid sequence and its V-gene family, and reads without a unique V-gene family were dropped. To address suspected cross-contamination and a sequencing artifact, a later analysis removed approximately 600 highly shared, low-generation-probability nucleotide sequences. In a later analysis, a clonal expansion index for each public chain was calculated from normalized within-repertoire ranks of inferred template counts. In a later analysis, generation probabilities were computed using a VDJ recombination model fitted to out-of-frame rearrangements, and the results were checked against IGoR. In a later analysis, TCR-TCR, TCR-HLA and TCR-CMV co-occurrence was scored with hypergeometric tests, and a repertoire-size bias correction was applied to TCR pairs. False discovery rates were estimated in a later analysis by permuting HLA or CMV assignments 20 times. A later analysis grouped co-occurring TCRs with DBSCAN, adding TCRdist sequence similarity when clustering within HLA-allele-positive subsets. Co-occurrence clustering excluded repertoires with fewer than 30,000 or more than 120,000 public chains, plus five with anomalous nucleotide sharing. The clones in this table, taken by TCRdb from immuneACCESS, are in-frame only. Not every clone is retained; where verified, under half of the shortfall comes from an unresolved V gene, and the cause of the rest is unknown. V, J and clone size derive from that table, while D and trimming were established from the DNA sequence. This sample gives some 110,000 clones in total; approximately 70% of them show up just once. Approximately 9.4% of the sample lies in the top ten.

The chain couples TRBV30 to TRBJ1-1, with 7 bases in between that match TRBD1. The sequencing input was PBMCs. This receptor was obtained from a young man in good health and CMV-seropositive. This receptor carries the CDR3 CAWSVERTGVAFF. The DNA is as follows: TGTGCCTGGAGTGTGGAGAGGACAGGTGTGGCTTTCTTT.